This TCR beta chain appears in the sequencing data of a study of CD8 T cell repertoires and HIV-1 epitope variants. Study conclusions and caveats: Nef KF9 drew roughly five clonotypes and HW9 one, without TAALDMSHF responses.

This CDR3 is built from 16 residues. This clone has more than one count but fewer than ten. Its matching antigen is unknown. TCRdb keeps only in-frame clones here, not all; method: immunoSEQ multiplex PCR. The sample consists of under 100,000 clones, approximately 70% of them appearing once. The TCR sequence derives from a male donor with HIV. The source material was uncultured baseline CD8+ T cells from peripheral blood mononuclear cells (PBMCs). The rearrangement joins TRBV12-2 to TRBJ2-1; TRBD2, as called in the table, went unchecked against the DNA. TRBV12-2 counts as a pseudogene. CDR3 bases: TGTGCAAGTCGCTTAATGATAAGGACCAAAACGGGGGAGCAGTTCTTC. Its protein is CASRLMIRTKTGEQFF.